One sample yielded the 30 T cell receptor beta chains listed below, sequenced in a study of shared clonotypes between healthy human individuals. Sequenced by immunoSEQ multiplex PCR; TCRdb stores in-frame clones only, minus some. The table shows hundreds of thousands of clones, with about 96% occurring only once. Sequencing was carried out using naive CD4+ T cells sorted from blood. The subset was: CD45RA+ positively selected. Every receptor here comes from a woman younger than 45 in good health.

The rearrangement joins TRBV25-1 to TRBJ1-2, with 7 positions matching TRBD1. This CDR3 has 14 amino acids. V trimming: 3 bases; J trimming: 4 bases; junction bases outside the gene matches: 5. Germline V gene lookup returns CDR1 MGHDK and CDR2 SYGVNS. This CDR3 is CASSDPGTAYGYTF. The CDR3 DNA follows: TGTGCCAGCAGTGATCCCGGGACAGCCTATGGCTACACCTTC.

This clone has only one observation. The V and J genes are TRBV18 and TRBJ2-3; possibly TRBD1 for D (6 bases). Trimming removed 6 bases from V and 2 bases from J, with 12 bases in between. The CDR3 spans 14 residues. Germline V gene data show CDR1 as KGHSH and CDR2 as LQKENI. The CDR3 loop reads CASSGQTSTDTQYF. CDR3 DNA: TGTGCCAGCTCCGGACAGACCTCCACAGATACGCAGTATTTT.

The V gene is TRBV28, the J gene TRBJ2-5; 10 bases are shared with TRBD2. Looked up from germline, CDR1 is MDHEN and CDR2 is SYDVKM. With 4 bases clipped from V and 5 bases from J, the junction kept 10 bases outside the gene matches. This CDR3 is 16 amino acids long. This CDR3 reads CASSSPQREGPETQYF. In DNA, the CDR3 is TGTGCCAGCAGTTCCCCACAGCGGGAGGGCCCGGAGACCCAGTACTTC. The full variable domain, rest sourced from reference TRBV28 and TRBJ2-5, is DVKVTQSSRYLVKRTGEKVFLECVQDMDHENMFWYRQDPGLGLRLIYFSYDVKMKEKGDIPEGYSVSREKKERFSLILESASTNQTSMYLCASSSPQREGPETQYFGPGTRLLVL.

This chain connects TRBV29-1 to TRBJ2-4; the match to TRBD2 covers 10 bases. V lost 2 bases, J lost 6 bases, and 4 bases stayed unmatched. Per the germline V gene, CDR1 is SQVTM and CDR2 is ANQGSEA. The CDR3 sequence is 14 residues long. CDR3 region: CSVERAGGPNIQYF. The CDR3 coding sequence is TGCAGCGTTGAACGAGCGGGAGGGCCAAACATTCAGTACTTC.

The CDR3 DNA reads TGCGCCAGCAGCCTAGCGGAGACGAACACCGGGGAGCTGTTTTTT. Amino acid sequence: CASSLAETNTGELFF. The chain recombines TRBV5-1 with TRBJ2-2; 7 bases fit TRBD2. Germline V lookup: CDR1 SGHRS, CDR2 YFSETQ. After removal of 4 bases from V and 0 bases from J, the junction contained 3 bases not matched to a gene. This CDR3 is 15 amino acids long.

The chain couples TRBV2 to TRBJ1-2, with a possible D match to TRBD1 (6 bases). CDR3 size: 18 residues. Germline V gene sequence: CDR1 SNHLY, CDR2 FYNNEI. V lost 0 bases and J 7 bases, leaving 24 bases between the germline ends. The CDR3 bases are TGTGCCAGCAGTGAAGCGGGGCTGGGGGGCAGGGGTGATCCTGGCTACACCTTC. This gives the protein CASSEAGLGGRGDPGYTF.

The chain combines TRBV29-1 with TRBJ2-1, with D possibly TRBD1 on 6 matching bases. V dropped 7 bases and J dropped 7 bases, with 11 bases sitting between them. The CDR3 has 11 residues. CDR1 is SQVTM and CDR2 is ANQGSEA in the germline V gene. The CDR3 region is CSAGHRNEQFF. CDR3 in DNA: TGCAGCGCGGGACATAGGAATGAGCAGTTCTTC.

CDR3 in amino acids: CASSQQGRLHGYTF. For the CDR3, the DNA is TGTGCCAGTAGTCAACAGGGGAGACTTCATGGCTACACCTTC. The chain has TRBV19 and TRBJ1-2; 7 bases are shared with TRBD1. V trimming: 5 bases; J trimming: 6 bases; junction bases outside the gene matches: 9. The CDR3 is 14 residues long. Germline CDR1 is LNHDA and CDR2 is SQIVND (reference sequence).

V usage is TRBV6-1 and J usage is TRBJ1-1; possibly TRBD1 for D (6 bases). Trimming removed 8 bases at V and 5 bases at J, with 21 bases between. There are 15 residues in the CDR3. Germline CDR1 and CDR2: MNHNS and SASEGT. The CDR3: CASYIFEGGGTEAFF. DNA of the CDR3: TGTGCCAGCTATATATTTGAGGGGGGAGGGACTGAAGCTTTCTTT.

The CDR3 spells CASSLRSGSYEQYF. The CDR3 nucleotides read TGTGCCAGCAGCTTACGGTCGGGGTCGTACGAGCAGTACTTC. The chain couples TRBV7-2 to TRBJ2-7, with TRBD2 as a possible D gene (5 bases). V was pared by 2 bases and J by 4 bases, with 12 bases between. This CDR3 contains 14 residues. Germline V gives CDR1 SGHTA, CDR2 FQGNSA.

The chain has TRBV28 and TRBJ1-4, with D perhaps matching TRBD1 (5 bases). CDR1 and CDR2 from the germline V gene are MDHEN and SYDVKM. Trimming removed 3 bases from V and 4 bases from J, with 9 bases in between. CDR3 length: 14 residues. This chain's CDR3 is CASSLGRDNEKLFF. The CDR3 nucleotides read TGTGCCAGCAGTTTGGGCAGGGATAATGAAAAACTGTTTTTT.

The chain uses TRBV21-1 and TRBJ2-7; the tabulated D call, TRBD2, remains unverified against the DNA. TRBV21-1 is marked as a pseudogene. The CDR3 spans 13 residues. As DNA, the CDR3 is TGTGCCGGATTATATGCGGGAAAATACGAGCAGTACTTC. This codes for CAGLYAGKYEQYF.

This chain connects TRBV6-5 to TRBJ1-3; the D gene is possibly TRBD1 (6 bases). This CDR3 comprises 12 residues. The V and J ends lost 8 bases and 4 bases respectively, with 9 bases between them. Germline-derived CDR1 and CDR2 are MNHEY and SVGAGI. This CDR3 reads CASVGGGNTIYF. The CDR3, as DNA: TGTGCCAGCGTCGGGGGCGGAAACACCATATATTTT.

The chain uses TRBV19 and TRBJ1-5, with 7 bases aligning to TRBD1. The CDR3 contains 14 residues. V was pared by 5 bases and J by 4 bases, with 5 bases of the junction left unmatched. The V gene's germline CDR1 is LNHDA and CDR2 SQIVND (reference sequence). CDR3 region: CASSDRTGNQPQHF. DNA of the CDR3: TGTGCCAGTAGTGACAGGACAGGTAATCAGCCCCAGCATTTT.

This clone was picked up one time. The V call is TRBV28, the J call TRBJ2-2, with TRBD2 identical over 8 bases. The CDR3 extends over 16 amino acids. J gave up 1 base and V 2 bases, and 3 bases lay outside the gene matches. Germline CDR1 and CDR2: MDHEN and SYDVKM. The CDR3 spells CASSLSSGMNTGELFF. The CDR3 DNA reads as TGTGCCAGCAGTTTAAGTAGCGGGATGAACACCGGGGAGCTGTTTTTT. Complete variable domain (other parts from reference TRBV28 and TRBJ2-2): DVKVTQSSRYLVKRTGEKVFLECVQDMDHENMFWYRQDPGLGLRLIYFSYDVKMKEKGDIPEGYSVSREKKERFSLILESASTNQTSMYLCASSLSSGMNTGELFFGEGSRLTVL.

The chain carries TRBV5-4 and TRBJ1-4, with D perhaps TRBD1 (6 bases). The V and J ends lost 6 bases and 8 bases respectively, with 17 bases between them. The CDR3 covers 14 residues. CDR1 SGHNT and CDR2 YYREEE come from the germline V gene (reference sequence). This chain's CDR3 is CASTLQGGGEKLFF. In nucleotides, the CDR3 is TGTGCCAGCACCCTACAGGGTGGAGGGGAAAAACTGTTTTTT.

The chain carries TRBV19 and TRBJ2-1, with TRBD2 as a possible D gene (5 bases). The V gene's germline CDR1 is LNHDA and CDR2 SQIVND (reference sequence). The V end lost 7 bases, the J end lost 0 bases, and 10 bases lay between the germline ends. CDR3 length: 14 amino acids. This CDR3 reads CASKTGNSYNEQFF. The CDR3 region has the DNA TGTGCCAGTAAGACGGGAAACTCCTACAATGAGCAGTTCTTC.

The CDR3 here is CASSPRDGSRDTQYF. CDR3 DNA sequence: TGTGCCAGCAGCCCCCGCGACGGGAGTCGGGATACGCAGTATTTT. The chain uses TRBV11-1 and TRBJ2-3, with a possible D match to TRBD2 (6 bases). The V end lost 5 bases, the J end lost 6 bases, and 18 bases lay between the germline ends. This CDR3 region has 15 residues. Per the germline V gene, CDR1 is SGHAT and CDR2 is FQDESV (reference sequence). Drawing the rest from reference TRBV11-1 and TRBJ2-3, the complete variable domain is EAEVAQSPRYKITEKSQAVAFWCDPISGHATLYWYRQILGQGPELLVQFQDESVVDDSQLPKDRFSAERLKGVDSTLKIQPAELGDSAMYLCASSPRDGSRDTQYFGPGTRLTVL.

This rearrangement joins TRBV6-6 to TRBJ1-1; 10 bases line up with TRBD1. Per germline, CDR1 MNHNY and CDR2 SVGAGI (reference sequence). V dropped 5 bases and J dropped 4; count of bases not matched to a gene: 4. The CDR3 contains 14 residues. In DNA, the CDR3 is TGTGCCAGCAGTACCGACAGGGGGCCCACTGAAGCTTTCTTT. This encodes CASSTDRGPTEAFF.

The gene calls are TRBV28 and TRBJ2-3, with 9 bases that match TRBD2. This CDR3 comprises 18 residues. Germline V CDR1 and CDR2: MDHEN, SYDVKM. Trimming took 2 bases from V and 4 from J; bases not matched to a gene: 13. This chain's CDR3 is CASSLSASGMSMADTQYF. CDR3 in DNA: TGTGCCAGCAGTTTAAGTGCTAGCGGGATGAGTATGGCAGATACGCAGTATTTT. The full variable domain, completed using reference TRBV28 and TRBJ2-3, is DVKVTQSSRYLVKRTGEKVFLECVQDMDHENMFWYRQDPGLGLRLIYFSYDVKMKEKGDIPEGYSVSREKKERFSLILESASTNQTSMYLCASSLSASGMSMADTQYFGPGTRLTVL.

This sequence joins TRBV7-3 and TRBJ2-5; D tentatively reads TRBD1 or TRBD2 (7 bases each). This CDR3 has 15 residues. V lost 5 bases and J 1 base, leaving 14 bases between the germline ends. Germline loops: CDR1 SGHTA, CDR2 FQGTGA. In nucleotides, the CDR3 is TGTGCCAGCAGCCCAGGGGGAGGGGGCCAAGAGACCCAGTACTTC. Translated: CASSPGGGGQETQYF.

Notes on this clone: This sample includes further DNA sequences coding for the same CDR3. The gene calls are TRBV7-9 and TRBJ2-7, with a tentative D call TRBD2 (5 bases). The V end lost 4 bases, the J end lost 2 bases, and 12 bases lay between the germline ends. Germline lookup yields CDR1 SEHNR and CDR2 FQNEAQ (reference sequence). CDR3 length: 14 residues. DNA of the CDR3: TGTGCCAGCAGCTCGGGCCTCGGGGCCTACGAGCAGTACTTC. Protein sequence: CASSSGLGAYEQYF.

This sequence joins TRBV5-4 and TRBJ2-2; unclear D gene. The CDR3 sequence is 13 residues long. Trimming removed 0 bases at V and 4 bases at J, with 4 bases between. The germline gives CDR1 SGHNT, CDR2 YYREEE (reference sequence). This chain's CDR3 is CASSLGPTGELFF. CDR3 sequence (DNA): TGTGCCAGCAGCTTGGGACCCACCGGGGAGCTGTTTTTT.

The chain combines TRBV6-5 with TRBJ2-7; 10 bases fit TRBD1. This CDR3 has 14 amino acids. Germline CDR1 reads MNHEY; CDR2 reads SVGAGI. J was trimmed by 5 bases and V by 5 bases; bases with no gene match: 6. CDR3 nucleotide sequence: TGTGCCAGCAGTCAGGGGACAGGGGCCCACGAGCAGTACTTC. It yields the protein CASSQGTGAHEQYF.

The chain has TRBV7-9 and TRBJ1-3; a possible D gene is TRBD1 (5 bases). V shed 1 base and J shed 0 bases, with 10 bases lying between them. This CDR3 has 16 amino acids. Germline CDR1 reads SEHNR; CDR2 reads FQNEAQ (reference sequence). The DNA of the CDR3 is TGTGCCAGCAGCTTAGACGGGACCCTCTCTGGAAACACCATATATTTT. It specifies CASSLDGTLSGNTIYF.

The V call is TRBV28, the J call TRBJ2-3, with TRBD2 matching 11 bases. Germline V gene data show CDR1 as MDHEN and CDR2 as SYDVKM. The CDR3 runs 16 residues. The V and J ends lost 5 bases and 2 bases, in that order; junction bases with no gene match: 6. CDR3 DNA sequence: TGTGCCAGCAGTCCAATAGCGGGAGGGTACACAGATACGCAGTATTTT. This codes for CASSPIAGGYTDTQYF.

The chain recombines TRBV2 with TRBJ2-2, with a possible D match to TRBD1 (5 bases). The V gene lost 3 bases and the J gene lost 4 bases, with 9 bases spanning the gap. In germline, CDR1 is SNHLY, CDR2 FYNNEI. This CDR3 contains 14 residues. This CDR3 is CASSDRVGTGELFF. The DNA for the CDR3 is TGTGCCAGCAGTGACAGGGTGGGCACCGGGGAGCTGTTTTTT.

This chain connects TRBV11-2 to TRBJ2-7; D is unclear. This CDR3 spans 13 amino acids. Between the trimmed V and J ends, which lost 5 bases and 4 bases, there was a span of 12 bases. Germline lookup yields CDR1 SGHAT and CDR2 FQNNGV. The CDR3 nucleotides read TGTGCCAGCAGCCCTTTCTTGGGGTACGAGCAGTACTTC. As protein: CASSPFLGYEQYF.

A few counts support this clone. The rearrangement joins TRBV5-4 to TRBJ1-2; TRBD1 agrees at 9 bases. Germline assignment: CDR1 SGHNT and CDR2 YYREEE (reference sequence). The CDR3 has 16 residues. The V and J ends lost 9 bases and 4 bases, in that order; junction bases with no gene match: 16. The CDR3: CATSPTPGQGIYGYTF. CDR3 DNA: TGTGCCACTTCACCTACACCGGGACAGGGTATCTATGGCTACACCTTC.

This rearrangement joins TRBV5-8 to TRBJ2-1; D possibly corresponds to TRBD1 (6 bases). From germline, CDR1 is SGHTS and CDR2 YDEGEE. This CDR3 contains 16 residues. V lost 1 base to trimming and J lost 6 bases, with 17 bases between them. The CDR3 bases are TGTGCCAGCAGCTTGTATGGGCAGGGGTCTCGCAATGAGCAGTTCTTC. Its protein product is CASSLYGQGSRNEQFF.